The 24 T cell receptor beta chains listed next were all sequenced from one sample in a study of blood T cells in healthy people across ages. A sample-barcoded 5' primer and a J-beta primer mix were used in a second PCR of roughly 7 to 12 cycles. TCRdb reanalysed the 5' RACE reads using MiXCR and keeps one entry per CDR3 protein. The top ten clones hold more than 8% of a sample with 750,000 or so distinct CDR3 sequences, around a quarter of them seen once. The sample also formed part of further work on T cells of mothers and their children.

Sequenced: blood. The receptor set was obtained from a boy younger than 18 in good health.

J is TRBJ2-3 and V is TRBV6-1; D is possibly TRBD2 (5 bases). The ends were cut back, 6 bases at V and 6 bases at J, with 10 bases in the middle. The CDR3 is made up of 12 amino acids. Germline assignment: CDR1 MNHNS and CDR2 SASEGT. CDR3 in DNA: TGTGCCAGCAGCCGGGGAATGGATACGCAGTATTTT. Encoded protein: CASSRGMDTQYF.

This chain uses TRBV3-1 with TRBJ2-5; 7 bases are a match to TRBD2. Germline CDR1 reads LGHDT; CDR2 reads YNNKEL (reference sequence). The V segment lost 2 bases and the J segment 1 base; nucleotides outside the gene matches: 7. CDR3 length equals 16 residues. The DNA for the CDR3 is TGTGCCAGCAGCCAATTCGGCCTAGCGGTCCAAGAGACCCAGTACTTC. Translation gives CASSQFGLAVQETQYF.

This clonotype was picked up a small number of times. The junction departs from germline at one end; a sequencing error may be responsible. The chain joins TRBV12-3 or TRBV12-4 to TRBJ2-6; TRBD1 aligns across 9 bases. The CDR3 sequence is 17 residues long. CDR3 sequence (DNA): TGTGCCGGCAGTTTATCCCCGGGACAGGGTGGGGCCAACGTCCTGACTTTC. Translating it yields CAGSLSPGQGGANVLTF.

This clonotype turned up a few times. V and J are TRBV7-3 and TRBJ2-6, with D possibly matching TRBD2 (5 bases). Germline V gene data show CDR1 as SGHTA and CDR2 as FQGTGA. The CDR3 loop spans 17 amino acids. The V and J ends lost 5 bases and 1 base respectively, with 15 bases between them. The CDR3 region has the DNA TGTGCCAGCAGCCCCGCGGTAGCGAGGTCTGGGGCCAACGTCCTGACTTTC. It encodes CASSPAVARSGANVLTF.

In DNA, the CDR3 is TGTGCTAGTGGTTTAGGCAGGGCAAGGGGAGAGACCCAGTACTTC. Its translation: CASGLGRARGETQYF. The chain carries TRBV12-5 and TRBJ2-5, with D perhaps matching TRBD1 (5 bases). Germline-derived CDR1 and CDR2 are LGHNT and FRNRAP. V was clipped by 3 bases and J by 4 bases, with 15 bases between them. This CDR3 is built from 15 residues.

The chain recombines TRBV9 with TRBJ2-7; D is possibly TRBD2 (6 bases). The V and J ends lost 6 bases and 0 bases respectively, with 16 bases between them. The V gene's germline CDR1 is SGDLS and CDR2 YYNGEE. CDR3 length: 15 amino acids. The CDR3 spells CASTPAGIPSYEQYF. The CDR3 DNA reads TGTGCCAGCACCCCTGCGGGGATCCCCTCCTACGAGCAGTACTTC.

This clonotype was observed many times. The chain recombines TRBV14 with TRBJ1-1; 7 nucleotides match TRBD1. The germline CDR1 and CDR2 sequences are SGHDN and FVKESK. Trimming took 4 bases from V and 5 from J; bases not matched to a gene: 4. The CDR3 totals 13 residues. The CDR3 region is CASSRQGRTEAFF. The CDR3 nucleotides read TGTGCCAGCAGCCGACAGGGAAGAACTGAAGCTTTCTTT.

This clonotype came up a few times. At one end the junction does not follow the germline gene, possibly because of a read error. The chain employs TRBV29-1 and TRBJ2-5; no clear D. The J call may be incorrect, as the DNA end agrees better with TRBJ2-1. Germline loops: CDR1 SQVTM, CDR2 ANQGSEA. The CDR3 is 14 residues long. The CDR3 region has the DNA TGCAGTGTTGAAATGGGGTATCTAAGCAATGAGCAGTTCTTC. Translated: CSVEMGYLSNEQFF.

This clonotype has more than one count but fewer than ten. The rearrangement joins TRBV4-3 to TRBJ2-1, with D maybe TRBD2 (5 bases). The CDR3 runs to 17 residues. CDR1 is LGHNA, CDR2 YSLEER, per germline. The V end was cut by 1 base, the J end by 7 bases, with 20 bases between. In DNA, the CDR3 is TGCGCCAGCAGCCAAGGTAGCCTAGGGAGAGTAGGAAATGAGCAGTTCTTC. Translating it yields CASSQGSLGRVGNEQFF.

A few counts support this clonotype. V gene TRBV2 combines with J gene TRBJ1-5; no firm D call. Germline V gene sequence: CDR1 SNHLY, CDR2 FYNNEI. This CDR3 contains 13 residues. V lost 1 base and J lost 7, with 8 bases in between. CDR3 sequence: CASSEGFRQPQHF. The CDR3 DNA is TGTGCCAGCAGTGAAGGGTTTAGACAGCCCCAGCATTTT.

V gene TRBV12-3 or TRBV12-4 combines with J gene TRBJ2-7, with a weak D call TRBD1 (5 bases). This CDR3 has 13 amino acids. The V end lost 3 bases, the J end lost 2 bases, and 8 bases lay between the germline ends. The CDR3 DNA is TGTGCCAGCAGTTTTTACAGGACCTACGAGCAGTACTTC. Translating it yields CASSFYRTYEQYF.

CDR3 amino acids: CASSLIAGEGADTQYF. The DNA for the CDR3 is TGTGCCAGCAGCCTCATAGCGGGAGAGGGCGCAGATACGCAGTATTTT. This rearrangement joins TRBV3-1 to TRBJ2-3; 9 positions agree with TRBD2. CDR3 size: 16 residues. The germline CDR1 and CDR2 sequences are LGHDT and YNNKEL (reference sequence). Trimming at V came to 4 bases and at J to 4 bases, leaving 9 bases not matched to a gene.

The gene calls are TRBV28 and TRBJ2-2; TRBD2 aligns across 8 bases. J lost 5 bases, V lost 6 bases, and 14 bases had no gene match. The CDR3 runs to 17 residues. Looked up from germline, CDR1 is MDHEN and CDR2 is SYDVKM. CDR3 DNA: TGTGCCAGCAGGGGAGCATCAGCGGGAGTGTTTACCGGGGAGCTGTTTTTT. This gives the protein CASRGASAGVFTGELFF.

J is TRBJ2-5 and V is TRBV10-3, with D possibly being TRBD2 (5 bases). The germline V and J ends were trimmed by 3 bases and 1 base, with 9 bases remaining between them. The CDR3 loop spans 14 amino acids. CDR1 is ENHRY, CDR2 SYGVKD, per germline. The CDR3 sequence is CAISDGVGQETQYF. DNA of the CDR3: TGTGCCATCAGTGACGGGGTAGGCCAAGAGACCCAGTACTTC.

The table lists this clonotype with a few counts. This chain connects TRBV6-5 to TRBJ2-3; the D is unclear. With 3 bases removed from V and 6 bases from J, the gap between germline ends came to 10 bases. CDR3 length equals 13 residues. The germline CDR1 and CDR2 sequences are MNHEY and SVGAGI. The CDR3 region has the DNA TGTGCCAGCAGTTATATCCAGTCGGATACGCAGTATTTT. It yields the protein CASSYIQSDTQYF.

CDR3 DNA: TGTGCCAGTCGACAGACCTCCAACTATGGCTACACCTTC. Amino acids: CASRQTSNYGYTF. The V call is TRBV28, the J call TRBJ1-2, with D perhaps matching TRBD1 (5 bases). This CDR3 region has 13 residues. Trimming left V 9 bases short and J 2 bases short, with 13 bases between. Per the germline V gene, CDR1 is MDHEN and CDR2 is SYDVKM.

This clonotype was observed a handful of times. This sequence joins TRBV7-2 and TRBJ2-1; D possibly matches TRBD1 or TRBD2 (6 bases each). Deletions cut 3 bases from V and 5 bases from J, with 14 bases between. The CDR3 totals 15 residues. From germline, CDR1 is SGHTA and CDR2 FQGNSA. The chain's CDR3 is CASSFYGGGDNEQFF. The CDR3 DNA reads TGTGCCAGCAGCTTTTACGGGGGCGGTGACAATGAGCAGTTCTTC.

The genes are TRBV20-1 and TRBJ2-3; 12 nucleotides line up with TRBD2. Germline V gene lookup returns CDR1 DFQATT and CDR2 SNEGSKA (reference sequence). After removal of 6 bases from V and 5 bases from J, the junction contained 9 bases not matched to a gene. There are 15 residues in the CDR3. The CDR3 nucleotides are TGCAGTGCCCCCGGACTAGCGGGAATAGGAGATACGCAGTATTTT. It specifies CSAPGLAGIGDTQYF.

The gene calls are TRBV2 and TRBJ2-5; D may be TRBD1 (5 bases). Trimming removed 6 bases at V and 3 bases at J, with 17 bases between. The CDR3 is 15 amino acids. Germline CDR1 SNHLY, CDR2 FYNNEI. The CDR3 coding sequence is TGTGCCAGCAGGGTGTTCGGCAGGGCGGAAGAGACCCAGTACTTC. It is translated as CASRVFGRAEETQYF.

This clonotype was seen only a few times. The chain has TRBV28 and TRBJ2-6, with 7 bases aligning to TRBD1. The CDR3 extends over 14 amino acids. The germline gives CDR1 MDHEN, CDR2 SYDVKM. Losses at the gene ends were 8 bases for V and 3 bases for J; bases not matched to a gene: 4. The CDR3 DNA follows: TGTGCCAGCCATAGACAGGGTGGGGCCAACGTCCTGACTTTC. This gives the protein CASHRQGGANVLTF.

The V gene is TRBV11-2, the J gene TRBJ1-1, with TRBD1 matching 10 bases. The CDR3 is 15 residues long. The ends lost 2 bases at V and 6 bases at J; junction bases unmatched: 6. Germline V gene sequence: CDR1 SGHAT, CDR2 FQNNGV. The CDR3 sequence: CASSLTGQGEAEAFF. Written as DNA, the CDR3 is TGTGCCAGCAGCTTAACTGGACAGGGGGAAGCTGAAGCTTTCTTT.

The chain carries TRBV21-1 and TRBJ2-5. TRBV21-1 has pseudogene status. The CDR3 runs 9 residues. CDR3 nucleotides: TGTGCCAGATGCGAGACCCAGTACTTC. Translation: CARCETQYF.

This clonotype was observed a handful of times. CDR3 protein: CASSEQGGIQPQHF. The CDR3 bases are TGTGCCAGCAGCGAACAGGGAGGAATTCAGCCCCAGCATTTT. The V gene is TRBV28, the J gene TRBJ1-5, with D possibly TRBD1 on 6 matching bases. CDR1 and CDR2 (germline): MDHEN, SYDVKM. The CDR3 runs to 14 residues. Trimming took off 6 bases at V and 6 bases at J, with 15 bases between the two ends. The full variable domain, rest sourced from reference TRBV28 and TRBJ1-5, is DVKVTQSSRYLVKRTGEKVFLECVQDMDHENMFWYRQDPGLGLRLIYFSYDVKMKEKGDIPEGYSVSREKKERFSLILESASTNQTSMYLCASSEQGGIQPQHFGDGTRLSIL.

This clonotype appeared a single time. The CDR3 sequence is CASSQMGLAGEQYF. The CDR3, as DNA: TGTGCCAGCAGCCAGATGGGACTAGCTGGTGAGCAGTACTTC. The rearrangement joins TRBV2 to TRBJ2-7; 9 positions agree with TRBD2. Germline CDR1 is SNHLY and CDR2 is FYNNEI. This CDR3 region has 14 residues. V lost 6 bases to trimming and J lost 7 bases; unmatched junction nucleotides: 10.